This T cell receptor (beta chain) was obtained from a study of identical twins. This clonotype was recorded many times. Trimming took off 8 bases at V and 5 bases at J, with 7 bases between the two ends. Germline loops: CDR1 MNHEY, CDR2 SVGAGI. The CDR3 covers 11 residues. MiXCR, applied by TCRdb to the 5' RACE reads, yields one record per CDR3 protein. The sample lists about 700,000 distinct CDR3 sequences, over 5% occurring once. This TCR was sampled from a man aged 18 to 29 in good health. Sequences were obtained from naive T cells sorted from blood. V gene TRBV6-5 combines with J gene TRBJ2-4; D not resolved. CDR3 loop: CASGPENIQYF. For the CDR3, the DNA is TGTGCCAGCGGTCCTGAAAACATTCAGTACTTC.